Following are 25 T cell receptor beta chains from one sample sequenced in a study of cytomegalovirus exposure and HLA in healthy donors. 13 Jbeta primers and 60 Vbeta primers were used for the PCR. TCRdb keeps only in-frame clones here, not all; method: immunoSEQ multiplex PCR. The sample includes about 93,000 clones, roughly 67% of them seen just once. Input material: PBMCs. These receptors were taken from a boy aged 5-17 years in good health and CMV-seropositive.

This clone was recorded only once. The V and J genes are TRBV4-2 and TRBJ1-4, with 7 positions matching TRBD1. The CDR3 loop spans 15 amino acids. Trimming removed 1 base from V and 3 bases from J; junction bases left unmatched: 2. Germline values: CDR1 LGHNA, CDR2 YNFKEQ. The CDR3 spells CASSQAGQSNEKLFF. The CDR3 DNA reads TGTGCCAGCAGCCAAGCGGGACAGTCTAATGAAAAACTGTTTTTT.

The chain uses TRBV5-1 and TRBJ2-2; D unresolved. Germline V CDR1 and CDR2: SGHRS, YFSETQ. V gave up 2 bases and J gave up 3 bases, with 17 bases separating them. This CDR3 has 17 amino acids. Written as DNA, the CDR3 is TGCGCCAGCAGCTTTTCGGGTCGGCTTAAGGACACCGGGGAGCTGTTTTTT. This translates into CASSFSGRLKDTGELFF.

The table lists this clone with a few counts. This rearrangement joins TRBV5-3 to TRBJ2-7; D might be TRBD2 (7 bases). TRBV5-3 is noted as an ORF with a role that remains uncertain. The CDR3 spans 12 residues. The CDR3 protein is CAGGAELYEQYF. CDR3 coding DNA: TGTGCAGGGGGGGCCGAGCTCTACGAGCAGTACTTC.

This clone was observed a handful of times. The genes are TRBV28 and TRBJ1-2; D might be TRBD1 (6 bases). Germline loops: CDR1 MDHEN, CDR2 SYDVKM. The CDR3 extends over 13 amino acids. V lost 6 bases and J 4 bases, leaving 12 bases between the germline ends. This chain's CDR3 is CASSLADSYGYTF. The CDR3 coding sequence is TGTGCCAGCAGCCTCGCGGACAGCTATGGCTACACCTTC.

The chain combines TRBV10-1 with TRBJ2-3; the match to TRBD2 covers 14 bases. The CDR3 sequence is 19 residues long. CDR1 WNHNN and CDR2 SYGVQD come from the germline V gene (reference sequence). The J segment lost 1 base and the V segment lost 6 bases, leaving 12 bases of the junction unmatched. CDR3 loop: CASREETSGGAGGTDTQYF. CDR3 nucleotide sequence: TGCGCCAGCAGGGAGGAGACTAGCGGGGGGGCCGGGGGCACAGATACGCAGTATTTT.

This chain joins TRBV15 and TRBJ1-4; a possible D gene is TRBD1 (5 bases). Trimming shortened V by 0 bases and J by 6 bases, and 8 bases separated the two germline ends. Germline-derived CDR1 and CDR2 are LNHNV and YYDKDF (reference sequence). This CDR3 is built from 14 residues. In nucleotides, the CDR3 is TGTGCCACCAGCAGAGACGGAGGGGATGAAAAACTGTTTTTT. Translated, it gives CATSRDGGDEKLFF. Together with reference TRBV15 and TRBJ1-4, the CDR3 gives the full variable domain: DAMVIQNPRYQVTQFGKPVTLSCSQTLNHNVMYWYQQKSSQAPKLLFHYYDKDFNNEADTPDNFQSRRPNTSFCFLDIRSPGLGDTAMYLCATSRDGGDEKLFFGSGTQLSVL.

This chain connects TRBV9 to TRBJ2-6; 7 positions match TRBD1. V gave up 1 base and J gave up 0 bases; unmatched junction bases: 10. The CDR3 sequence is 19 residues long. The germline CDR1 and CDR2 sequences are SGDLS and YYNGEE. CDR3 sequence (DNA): TGTGCCAGCAGCGTAACTCCCGGGACAGACTACTCTGGGGCCAACGTCCTGACTTTC. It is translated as CASSVTPGTDYSGANVLTF.

The CDR3 protein is CASTSGRLYEQYF. Here the CDR3 DNA reads TGTGCCAGTACTAGCGGGAGACTCTACGAGCAGTACTTC. The rearrangement joins TRBV28 to TRBJ2-7; 11 nucleotides agree with TRBD2. V trimming: 9 bases; J trimming: 3 bases; junction bases outside the gene matches: 4. CDR3 length: 13 residues. Germline-derived CDR1 and CDR2 are MDHEN and SYDVKM.

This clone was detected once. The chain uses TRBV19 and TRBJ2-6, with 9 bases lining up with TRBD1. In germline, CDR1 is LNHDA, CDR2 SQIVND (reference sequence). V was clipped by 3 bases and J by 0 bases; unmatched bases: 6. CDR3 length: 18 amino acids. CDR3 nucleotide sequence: TGTGCCAGTAGTATGGACAGGGGATCGTTCTCTGGGGCCAACGTCCTGACTTTC. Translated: CASSMDRGSFSGANVLTF.

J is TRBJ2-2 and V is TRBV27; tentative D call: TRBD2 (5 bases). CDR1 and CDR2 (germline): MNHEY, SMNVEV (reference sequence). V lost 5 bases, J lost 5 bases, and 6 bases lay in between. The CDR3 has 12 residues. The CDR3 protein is CASSRGTGELFF. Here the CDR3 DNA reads TGTGCCAGCAGTCGGGGAACCGGGGAGCTGTTTTTT.

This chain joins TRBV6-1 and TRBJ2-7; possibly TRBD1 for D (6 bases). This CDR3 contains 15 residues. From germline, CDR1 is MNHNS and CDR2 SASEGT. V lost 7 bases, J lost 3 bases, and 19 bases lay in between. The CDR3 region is CASTLDRGQHYEQYF. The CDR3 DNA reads TGTGCCAGCACCCTCGATCGTGGACAGCACTACGAGCAGTACTTC.

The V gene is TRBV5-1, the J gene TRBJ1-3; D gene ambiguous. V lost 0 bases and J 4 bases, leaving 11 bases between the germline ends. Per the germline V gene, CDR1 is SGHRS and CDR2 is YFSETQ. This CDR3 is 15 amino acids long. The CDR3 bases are TGCGCCAGCAGCTTGGAGGTGGCGGGCGGAAACACCATATATTTT. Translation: CASSLEVAGGNTIYF.

The CDR3 DNA reads as TGTGCCAGTAGTGTGCCCCTGACAGGGAAACCCAATGGCTACACCTTC. It is translated as CASSVPLTGKPNGYTF. V gene TRBV19 combines with J gene TRBJ1-2; TRBD1 matches 7 bases. There are 16 residues in the CDR3. With V trimmed by 5 bases and J by 6 bases, 15 bases remained unmatched. Germline V CDR1 and CDR2: LNHDA, SQIVND (reference sequence).

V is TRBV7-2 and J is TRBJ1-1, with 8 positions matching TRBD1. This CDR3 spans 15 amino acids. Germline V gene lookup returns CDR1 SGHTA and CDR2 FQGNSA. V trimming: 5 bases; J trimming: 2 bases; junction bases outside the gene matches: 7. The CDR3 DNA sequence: TGTGCCAGCAGCCCAGACAGGGGTGGAAACACTGAAGCTTTCTTT. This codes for CASSPDRGGNTEAFF.

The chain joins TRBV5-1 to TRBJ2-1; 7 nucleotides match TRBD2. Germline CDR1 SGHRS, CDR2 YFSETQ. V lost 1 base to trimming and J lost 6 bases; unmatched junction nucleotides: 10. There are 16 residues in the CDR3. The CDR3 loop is CASSLLRREPRNEQFF. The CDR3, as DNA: TGCGCCAGCAGCTTGTTAAGGCGGGAGCCTCGCAATGAGCAGTTCTTC.

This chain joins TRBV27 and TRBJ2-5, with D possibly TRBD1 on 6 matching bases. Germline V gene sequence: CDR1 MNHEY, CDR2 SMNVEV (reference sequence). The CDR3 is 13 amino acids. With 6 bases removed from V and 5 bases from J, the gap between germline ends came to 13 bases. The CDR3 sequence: CASRKDSFETQYF. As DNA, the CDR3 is TGTGCCAGCAGGAAGGACAGTTTCGAGACCCAGTACTTC.

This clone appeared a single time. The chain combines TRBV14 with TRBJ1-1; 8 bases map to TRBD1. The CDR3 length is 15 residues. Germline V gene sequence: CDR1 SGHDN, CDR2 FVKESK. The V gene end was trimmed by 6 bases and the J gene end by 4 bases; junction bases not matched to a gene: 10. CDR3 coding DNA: TGTGCCAGCAGTCTTCTGACAGGGGATGGCACTGAAGCTTTCTTT. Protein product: CASSLLTGDGTEAFF.

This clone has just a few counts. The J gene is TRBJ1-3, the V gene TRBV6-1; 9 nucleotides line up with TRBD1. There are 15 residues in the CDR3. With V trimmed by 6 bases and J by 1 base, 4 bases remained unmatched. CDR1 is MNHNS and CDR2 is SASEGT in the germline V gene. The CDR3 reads CASSAGTGSGNTIYF. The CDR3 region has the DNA TGTGCCAGCAGCGCCGGGACAGGGTCTGGAAACACCATATATTTT.

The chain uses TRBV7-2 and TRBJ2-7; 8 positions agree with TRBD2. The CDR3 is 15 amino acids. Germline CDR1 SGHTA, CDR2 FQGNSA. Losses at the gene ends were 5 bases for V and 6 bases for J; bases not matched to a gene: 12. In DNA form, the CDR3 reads TGTGCCAGCAGCGTCTCTCCCCGCGGGGGGTCCGAGCAGTACTTC. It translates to CASSVSPRGGSEQYF.

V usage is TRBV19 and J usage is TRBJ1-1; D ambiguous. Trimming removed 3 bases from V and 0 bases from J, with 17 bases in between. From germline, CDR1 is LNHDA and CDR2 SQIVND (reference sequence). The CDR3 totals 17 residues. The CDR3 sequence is CASSIQINRALNTEAFF. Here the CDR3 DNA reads TGTGCCAGTAGTATTCAAATCAACCGCGCCTTGAACACTGAAGCTTTCTTT.

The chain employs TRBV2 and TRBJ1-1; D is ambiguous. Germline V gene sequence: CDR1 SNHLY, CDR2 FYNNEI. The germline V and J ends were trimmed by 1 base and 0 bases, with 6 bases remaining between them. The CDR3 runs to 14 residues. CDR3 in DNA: TGTGCCAGCAGTGAAGGGCTCATGAACACTGAAGCTTTCTTT. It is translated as CASSEGLMNTEAFF.

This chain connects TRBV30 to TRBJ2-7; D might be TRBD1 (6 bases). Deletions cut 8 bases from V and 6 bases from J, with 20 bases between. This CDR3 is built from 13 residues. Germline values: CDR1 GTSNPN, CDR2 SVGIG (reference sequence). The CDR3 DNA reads TGTGCCGGGACACAGGGCCCTTCCAGCGAGCAGTACTTC. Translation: CAGTQGPSSEQYF.

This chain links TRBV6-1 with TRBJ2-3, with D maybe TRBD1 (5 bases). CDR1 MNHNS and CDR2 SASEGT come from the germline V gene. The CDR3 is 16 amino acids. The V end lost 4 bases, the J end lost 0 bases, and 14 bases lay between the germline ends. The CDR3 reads CASSVVQASSTDTQYF. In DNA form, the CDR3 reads TGTGCCAGCAGTGTAGTACAGGCCTCTAGCACAGATACGCAGTATTTT.

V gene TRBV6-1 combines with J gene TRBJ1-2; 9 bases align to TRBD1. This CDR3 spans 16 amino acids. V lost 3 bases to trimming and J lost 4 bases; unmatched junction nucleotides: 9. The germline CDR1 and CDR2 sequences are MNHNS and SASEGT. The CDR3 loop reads CASSETTGQGIYGYTF. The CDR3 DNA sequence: TGTGCCAGCAGTGAGACAACGGGACAGGGCATCTATGGCTACACCTTC.

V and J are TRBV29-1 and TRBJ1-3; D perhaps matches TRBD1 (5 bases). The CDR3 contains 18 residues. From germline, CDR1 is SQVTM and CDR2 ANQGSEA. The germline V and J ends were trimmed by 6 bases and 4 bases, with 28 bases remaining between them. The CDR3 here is CSVFEPGLGPGRGNTIYF. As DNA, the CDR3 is TGCAGCGTATTCGAACCGGGACTTGGCCCTGGAAGGGGAAACACCATATATTTT.